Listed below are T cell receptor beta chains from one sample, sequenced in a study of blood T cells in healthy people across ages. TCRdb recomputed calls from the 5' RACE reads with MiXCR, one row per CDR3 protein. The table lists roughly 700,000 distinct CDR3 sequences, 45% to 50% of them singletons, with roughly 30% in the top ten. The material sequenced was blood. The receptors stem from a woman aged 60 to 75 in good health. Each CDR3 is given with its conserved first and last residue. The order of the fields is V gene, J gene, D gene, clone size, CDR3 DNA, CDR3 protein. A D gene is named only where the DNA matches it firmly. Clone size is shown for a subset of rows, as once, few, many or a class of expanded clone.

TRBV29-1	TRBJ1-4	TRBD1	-	TGCAGCGTTGGAGACAGGGTCCGGGGAGAAAAACTGTTTTTT	CSVGDRVRGEKLFF
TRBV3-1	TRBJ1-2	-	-	TGTGCCAGCAGCGGCCGGGGGCGAAACTATGGCTACACCTTC	CASSGRGRNYGYTF
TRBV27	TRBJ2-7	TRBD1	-	TGTGCCAGCAGGCCACTGGGACAGGGACCCTACGAGCAGTACTTC	CASRPLGQGPYEQYF
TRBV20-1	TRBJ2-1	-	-	TGCAGTGCGTCGCCGGGGTCGACCGATGAGCAGTTCTTC	CSASPGSTDEQFF
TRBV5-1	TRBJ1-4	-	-	TGCGCCAGCAGCTTGCGGCTCCTAGGCAGTTCAGCTAATGAAAAACTGTTTTTT	CASSLRLLGSSANEKLFF
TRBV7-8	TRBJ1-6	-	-	TGTGCCAGCAGCTTATGGGCTTCACCCCTCCACTTT	CASSLWASPLHF
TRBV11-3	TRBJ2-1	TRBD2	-	TGTGCCAGCAGCCCTATGACTAGCGGGAGTAGGAATGAGCAGTTCTTC	CASSPMTSGSRNEQFF
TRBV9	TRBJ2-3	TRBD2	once	TGTGCCAGCAGCGCCATAACTAGCGGGAGGGGAGATACGCAGTATTTT	CASSAITSGRGDTQYF
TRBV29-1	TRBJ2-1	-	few	TGCAGCGTTGGGGTCCGGGAGATCTACAATGAGCAGTTCTTC	CSVGVREIYNEQFF
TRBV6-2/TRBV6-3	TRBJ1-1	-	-	TGTGCCAGCAGTCACCGGTGGACTGAAGCTTTCTTT	CASSHRWTEAFF
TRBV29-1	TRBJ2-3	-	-	TGCGGAGCTTACGACACAGATACGCAGTATTTT	CGAYDTDTQYF
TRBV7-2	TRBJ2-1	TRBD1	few	TGTGCCAGCAGCCAACGACAGGGACCATACAATGAGCAGTTCTTC	CASSQRQGPYNEQFF
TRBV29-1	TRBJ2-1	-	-	TGCAGCGTCGCCCAGCGGGCAGTCTACAATGAGCAGTTCTTC	CSVAQRAVYNEQFF
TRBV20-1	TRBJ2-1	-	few	TGCAGTGCTAGAGATGAGGGCAGGGGTGTGGGTGAGCAGTTCTTC	CSARDEGRGVGEQFF
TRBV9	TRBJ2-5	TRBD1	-	TGTGCCAGCAGCGTAGCCGGACAGGGAACCTATATTGGGTACCAAGAGACCCAGTACTTC	CASSVAGQGTYIGYQETQYF
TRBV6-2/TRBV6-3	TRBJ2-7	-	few	TGTGCCAGCAGTTCCCCGGTAGTTCTGAGCTCCTACGAGCAGTACTTC	CASSSPVVLSSYEQYF
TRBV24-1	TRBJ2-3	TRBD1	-	TGTGCCACCAGTGAAACCACAGGGGGCTATGACACAGATACGCAGTATTTT	CATSETTGGYDTDTQYF
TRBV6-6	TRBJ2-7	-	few	TGTGCCAGCAGTTACTCGACTCTAGTCGGCTACGAGCAGTACTTC	CASSYSTLVGYEQYF